A selection of T cell receptor beta chains follows, all from one sample in a study of neurological immune-mediated disorders. Via MiXCR, TCRdb re-called the 5' RACE reads, giving one row per CDR3 protein. The sample lists roughly 74,000 distinct CDR3 sequences; 5.2% were seen once. Sequencing was performed on PBMCs. Source of these receptors: a man younger than 35 with multiple sclerosis. CDR3s include the opening cysteine and the closing phenylalanine or tryptophan. Fields, in order: clone size, J gene, D gene, V gene, CDR3 protein, CDR3 DNA. A D gene is named only where the DNA matches it firmly. For some rows the clone size is stated as once, few or many, or as a class when expanded; others skip it.

size: many
J: TRBJ2-5
D: TRBD2
V: TRBV5-1
CDR3: CASTKGAGGTQETQYF
DNA: TGCGCCAGCACCAAGGGAGCGGGAGGGACACAAGAGACCCAGTACTTC

size: many
J: TRBJ1-5
D: .
V: TRBV2
CDR3: CASGIGAHQPQHF
DNA: TGTGCCAGCGGGATAGGAGCCCATCAGCCCCAGCATTTT

size: many
J: TRBJ1-2
D: .
V: TRBV29-1
CDR3: CSVERQYGYTF
DNA: TGCAGCGTTGAGAGGCAGTATGGCTACACCTTC

size: .
J: TRBJ2-3
D: TRBD2
V: TRBV6-1
CDR3: CASIRGGASDTQYF
DNA: TGTGCCAGCATACGCGGGGGGGCGTCAGATACGCAGTATTTT

size: many
J: TRBJ2-5
D: TRBD2
V: TRBV9
CDR3: CASGVGLAGGRETQYF
DNA: TGTGCCAGCGGAGTAGGGCTAGCGGGAGGGAGGGAGACCCAGTACTTC

size: many
J: TRBJ2-7
D: TRBD1
V: TRBV7-2
CDR3: CASSFLGGVGPYEQYF
DNA: TGTGCCAGCAGCTTCCTAGGGGGCGTGGGGCCCTACGAGCAGTACTTC

size: few
J: TRBJ2-7
D: .
V: TRBV29-1
CDR3: CSVGKGYEQYF
DNA: TGCAGCGTCGGAAAGGGCTACGAGCAGTACTTC

size: few
J: TRBJ2-3
D: .
V: TRBV5-1
CDR3: CASSRQITDTQYF
DNA: TGCGCCAGCAGCCGACAGATCACAGATACGCAGTATTTT

size: many
J: TRBJ2-7
D: .
V: TRBV3-1
CDR3: CASSQGFDRYYEQYF
DNA: TGTGCCAGCAGCCAAGGATTCGACAGGTACTACGAGCAGTACTTC

size: many
J: TRBJ2-7
D: .
V: TRBV5-1
CDR3: CASSLGYRSGEQYF
DNA: TGCGCCAGCAGCTTGGGCTACAGGTCAGGCGAGCAGTACTTC

size: many
J: TRBJ2-1
D: .
V: TRBV5-1
CDR3: CASSLEGVGDEQFF
DNA: TGCGCCAGCAGCCTAGAGGGGGTTGGGGATGAGCAGTTCTTC

size: many
J: TRBJ1-1
D: .
V: TRBV12-3/TRBV12-4
CDR3: CASSPDGQINTEAFF
DNA: TGTGCCAGCTCACCCGATGGGCAGATAAACACTGAAGCTTTCTTT

size: many
J: TRBJ2-1
D: .
V: TRBV7-9
CDR3: CASSLLLEQFF
DNA: TGTGCCAGCAGCTTATTGTTGGAGCAGTTCTTC

size: many
J: TRBJ1-2
D: .
V: TRBV6-6
CDR3: CASSRFQTQINYGYTF
DNA: TGTGCCAGCTCAAGATTCCAGACCCAAATTAACTATGGCTACACCTTC

size: many
J: TRBJ2-7
D: .
V: TRBV7-2
CDR3: CASSLNLYEQYF
DNA: TGTGCCAGCAGCTTAAATCTCTACGAGCAGTACTTC

size: many
J: TRBJ1-5
D: TRBD1
V: TRBV5-5
CDR3: CASSLGAGTGLLRRGMDF
DNA: TGTGCCAGCAGCTTGGGGGCCGGGACAGGGCTGTTACGCCGAGGTATGGATTTT

size: many
J: TRBJ1-6
D: .
V: TRBV7-2
CDR3: CASGVTVSGSPLHF
DNA: TGTGCCAGCGGCGTGACAGTATCTGGTTCACCCCTCCACTTT

size: many
J: TRBJ2-3
D: .
V: TRBV20-1
CDR3: CSASKVSSRTQYF
DNA: TGCAGTGCTAGTAAGGTTTCCAGCCGGACGCAGTATTTT

size: many
J: TRBJ2-2
D: TRBD1
V: TRBV6-1
CDR3: CASDRGNTGELFF
DNA: TGTGCCAGTGACAGGGGGAACACCGGGGAGCTGTTTTTT

size: .
J: TRBJ1-2
D: .
V: TRBV5-5
CDR3: CASSSSLGGGGGYSF
DNA: TGTGCCAGCAGCTCGTCGTTAGGGGGAGGAGGTGGCTACTCCTTC

size: many
J: TRBJ2-3
D: .
V: TRBV20-1
CDR3: CSASNNRQVTDTQYF
DNA: TGCAGTGCTAGTAATAATCGACAGGTCACAGATACGCAGTATTTT

size: many
J: TRBJ1-2
D: .
V: TRBV7-2
CDR3: CASSLQGWGGYTF
DNA: TGTGCCAGCAGCTTACAGGGGTGGGGTGGCTACACCTTC

size: many
J: TRBJ2-2
D: TRBD2
V: TRBV7-8
CDR3: CASSARTSGRVNTGELFF
DNA: TGTGCCAGCAGCGCCCGGACTAGCGGGAGGGTAAACACCGGGGAGCTGTTTTTT

size: many
J: TRBJ2-1
D: .
V: TRBV20-1
CDR3: CSARPLGTPLVEQFF
DNA: TGCAGTGCTAGACCTTTGGGGACCCCCTTGGTTGAGCAGTTCTTC

size: many
J: TRBJ2-2
D: TRBD2
V: TRBV10-3
CDR3: CAIRGAGYAEHQELFF
DNA: TGTGCCATCAGGGGAGCGGGATATGCTGAACACCAGGAGCTGTTTTTT

size: many
J: TRBJ2-1
D: .
V: TRBV7-9
CDR3: CATMTGVNEQFF
DNA: TGTGCCACTATGACCGGGGTTAATGAGCAGTTCTTC

size: few
J: TRBJ2-2
D: TRBD2
V: TRBV20-1
CDR3: CSATGTTNTGELFF
DNA: TGCAGTGCCACCGGGACTACCAACACCGGGGAGCTGTTTTTT

size: many
J: TRBJ2-7
D: TRBD1
V: TRBV7-9
CDR3: CASSPLTDGDRVYEQYF
DNA: TGTGCCAGCAGCCCACTCACAGACGGGGACAGGGTCTACGAGCAGTACTTC

size: many
J: TRBJ2-1
D: TRBD2
V: TRBV6-5
CDR3: CASSYFAGGRGNEQFF
DNA: TGTGCCAGCAGTTACTTCGCGGGAGGGAGAGGGAATGAGCAGTTCTTC

size: many
J: TRBJ1-1
D: TRBD1
V: TRBV12-3/TRBV12-4
CDR3: CASSPGQDLPEAFF
DNA: TGTGCCAGCAGTCCCGGACAGGACCTCCCTGAAGCTTTCTTT

size: many
J: TRBJ2-7
D: TRBD2
V: TRBV7-7
CDR3: CASSPDGGGEQYF
DNA: TGTGCCAGCAGCCCGGATGGCGGGGGAGAGCAGTACTTC

size: many
J: TRBJ2-7
D: .
V: TRBV5-7
CDR3: CASSGQRRGYEQYF
DNA: TGTGCCAGCAGCGGCCAAAGGAGGGGCTACGAGCAGTACTTC

size: few
J: TRBJ2-5
D: .
V: TRBV20-1
CDR3: CSARERGLTGETQYF
DNA: TGCAGTGCTAGAGAGCGGGGATTGACGGGGGAGACCCAGTACTTC